The 24 T cell receptor beta chains given below trace back to one sample, sequenced in a study of shared clonotypes between healthy human individuals (dated by TCRdb to 2020 to 2022). Receptor amplification or capture employed the immunoSEQ multiplex PCR assay. TCRdb's version of the immuneACCESS table is confined to in-frame rearrangements and falls short of the full clone set. An unresolved V gene accounts for under half of the shortfall where checked; the remainder is of unknown origin. The sample includes 550,000 to 700,000 clones, with less than 80% observed a single time. Of the sample, around 2% is held by the ten largest clones. Source material: memory CD4+ T cells sorted from blood. This specimen's cell subset or site label, per the study, means: CD45RA-negative fraction. Source of these receptors: a woman in her twenties or thirties in good health.

J is TRBJ2-5 and V is TRBV20-1; D not resolved. CDR3 size: 11 residues. With 6 bases removed from V and 5 bases from J, the gap between germline ends came to 10 bases. CDR1 DFQATT and CDR2 SNEGSKA come from the germline V gene (reference sequence). The CDR3 DNA reads TGCAGTGCCACGTTTTCGGAGACCCAGTACTTC. It encodes CSATFSETQYF.

The table lists this clone with a few counts. Other DNA sequences in this specimen translate into the identical CDR3. The rearrangement links TRBV5-4 to TRBJ1-2, with 7 bases aligning to TRBD1. CDR3 length equals 13 residues. Germline values: CDR1 SGHNT, CDR2 YYREEE (reference sequence). With V trimmed by 4 bases and J by 8 bases, 8 bases remained unmatched. CDR3 nucleotide sequence: TGTGCCAGCAGCCCTCTCGACAGGGTCGGCTACACCTTC. Its translation is CASSPLDRVGYTF.

The CDR3 region has the DNA TGTGCCAGTAGAAACCCCTCGGGACAGGGGATTGCCGGGGAGCTGTTTTTT. It translates to CASRNPSGQGIAGELFF. The V gene is TRBV19, the J gene TRBJ2-2, with 10 bases fitting TRBD1. CDR3 length: 17 residues. J gave up 6 bases and V 6 bases, and 13 bases lay outside the gene matches. In germline, CDR1 is LNHDA, CDR2 SQIVND (reference sequence).

This clone has a handful of counts. V usage is TRBV25-1 and J usage is TRBJ2-7; 7 bases are a match to TRBD1. This CDR3 comprises 14 residues. From germline, CDR1 is MGHDK and CDR2 SYGVNS. V lost 6 bases to trimming and J lost 6 bases; unmatched junction nucleotides: 11. CDR3 protein: CASSEETGYGEQYF. DNA of the CDR3: TGTGCCAGCAGCGAAGAGACAGGGTACGGCGAGCAGTACTTC.

The V call is TRBV28, the J call TRBJ1-2; 7 bases are a match to TRBD1. CDR1 is MDHEN, CDR2 SYDVKM, per germline. V lost 0 bases to trimming and J lost 6 bases; unmatched junction nucleotides: 10. The CDR3 is 16 residues long. The CDR3: CASSLWARTGGDGYTF. CDR3 sequence (DNA): TGTGCCAGCAGTTTATGGGCACGGACAGGTGGCGATGGCTACACCTTC.

The chain couples TRBV6-6 to TRBJ1-5, with D unclear. In germline, CDR1 is MNHNY, CDR2 SVGAGI (reference sequence). The CDR3 loop spans 14 amino acids. V was clipped by 9 bases and J by 0 bases, with 12 bases between them. The DNA of the CDR3 is TGTGCCAGTCGAGAGATTCCTAGCAATCAGCCCCAGCATTTT. It yields the protein CASREIPSNQPQHF.

The table lists this clone with a few counts. The chain has TRBV28 and TRBJ1-1, with 7 bases that match TRBD1. Germline trimming cut 7 bases from V and 1 base from J; bases unmatched to any gene: 3. Looked up from germline, CDR1 is MDHEN and CDR2 is SYDVKM. There are 13 residues in the CDR3. The CDR3: CASIGQANTEAFF. CDR3 DNA: TGTGCCAGCATTGGACAGGCGAACACTGAAGCTTTCTTT.

The gene calls are TRBV25-1 and TRBJ2-3; D unclear. The germline V and J ends were trimmed by 8 bases and 4 bases, with 10 bases remaining between them. This CDR3 contains 12 residues. The germline CDR1 and CDR2 sequences are MGHDK and SYGVNS. The CDR3: CASATDSDTQYF. CDR3 in DNA: TGTGCCAGCGCCACTGACTCAGATACGCAGTATTTT. Variable domain in full (rest from reference TRBV25-1 and TRBJ2-3): EADIYQTPRYLVIGTGKKITLECSQTMGHDKMYWYQQDPGMELHLIHYSYGVNSTEKGDLSSESTVSRIRTEHFPLTLESARPSHTSQYLCASATDSDTQYFGPGTRLTVL.

This clone was recorded only once. The sample holds other DNA sequences that translate to the same CDR3. The chain couples TRBV28 to TRBJ2-2; TRBD1 aligns across 9 bases. From germline, CDR1 is MDHEN and CDR2 SYDVKM. The CDR3 consists of 16 residues. The trim removed 4 bases at V and 3 bases at J, leaving 6 bases unmatched. The CDR3 loop is CASSSPDRGYTGELFF. In nucleotides, the CDR3 is TGTGCCAGCAGTTCTCCGGACAGGGGTTACACCGGGGAGCTGTTTTTT.

V gene TRBV10-1 combines with J gene TRBJ2-1; 7 positions match TRBD2. The CDR3 is 16 amino acids. The germline V gene encodes CDR1 WNHNN and CDR2 SYGVQD (reference sequence). J gave up 8 bases and V 3 bases, and 13 bases lay outside the gene matches. CDR3 sequence (DNA): TGCGCCAGCAGTGATGAGAAAGCGGGATTTACGGATGAGCAGTTCTTC. This translates into CASSDEKAGFTDEQFF.

This chain joins TRBV7-8 and TRBJ2-7, with a possible D match to TRBD2 (6 bases). Germline values: CDR1 SGHVS, CDR2 FQNEAQ. CDR3 length equals 15 residues. V was trimmed by 2 bases and J by 3 bases, leaving 14 bases between them. CDR3 DNA sequence: TGTGCCAGCAGCTTAAAGGGACTTCCAGACTACGAGCAGTACTTC. Protein: CASSLKGLPDYEQYF.

This rearrangement joins TRBV10-2 to TRBJ1-5; D is uncertain. The CDR3 loop spans 12 amino acids. Deletions cut 2 bases from V and 5 bases from J, with 4 bases between. Germline V gives CDR1 WSHSY, CDR2 SAAADI. The CDR3 sequence is CASSEGDQPQHF. CDR3 sequence (DNA): TGCGCCAGCAGTGAGGGGGATCAGCCCCAGCATTTT.

In its sample, this clone was seen once. This rearrangement joins TRBV11-2 to TRBJ2-7; possibly TRBD1 or TRBD2 for D (5 bases each). Germline lookup yields CDR1 SGHAT and CDR2 FQNNGV. The V and J ends lost 0 bases and 1 base respectively, with 10 bases between them. This CDR3 region has 15 residues. Here the CDR3 reads CASSLEGWGSYEQYF. The CDR3 DNA is TGTGCCAGCAGCTTAGAAGGCTGGGGGTCCTACGAGCAGTACTTC.

V usage is TRBV2 and J usage is TRBJ2-5; 15 bases agree with TRBD2. The CDR3 contains 17 residues. CDR1 is SNHLY, CDR2 FYNNEI, per germline. The ends lost 8 bases at V and 2 bases at J; junction bases unmatched: 9. CDR3 loop: CASLPGLAGGLQETQYF. The CDR3 DNA sequence: TGTGCCAGCCTACCGGGACTAGCGGGAGGACTACAAGAGACCCAGTACTTC.

The chain is built from TRBV5-4 and TRBJ2-6, with no clear D. V was clipped by 0 bases and J by 4 bases, with 11 bases between them. Germline CDR1 SGHNT, CDR2 YYREEE (reference sequence). The CDR3 totals 16 residues. In DNA form, the CDR3 reads TGTGCCAGCAGCTTGGTGGGGTCGCGGGGGGCCAACGTCCTGACTTTC. Its translation is CASSLVGSRGANVLTF.

J is TRBJ1-1 and V is TRBV6-5; no firm D call. There are 12 residues in the CDR3. The V end lost 8 bases, the J end lost 9 bases, and 16 bases lay between the germline ends. The germline V gene encodes CDR1 MNHEY and CDR2 SVGAGI. CDR3 protein: CASEDPGLKAFF. The CDR3 DNA reads TGTGCCAGCGAGGACCCGGGTCTTAAAGCTTTCTTT.

This clone occurred once. The chain joins TRBV7-9 to TRBJ2-7; 10 bases align to TRBD1. J gave up 7 bases and V 4 bases, and 10 bases lay outside the gene matches. The CDR3 has 15 amino acids. CDR1 is SEHNR, CDR2 FQNEAQ, per germline (reference sequence). The CDR3 region is CASSSGQGIPWEQYF. CDR3 sequence (DNA): TGTGCCAGCAGCTCGGGACAGGGGATCCCGTGGGAGCAGTACTTC. Variable domain in full (rest from reference TRBV7-9 and TRBJ2-7): DTGVSQNPRHKITKRGQNVTFRCDPISEHNRLYWYRQTLGQGPEFLTYFQNEAQLEKSRLLSDRFSAERPKGSFSTLEIQRTEQGDSAMYLCASSSGQGIPWEQYFGPGTRLTVT.

Ten or more counts support this clone. The rearrangement links TRBV11-2 to TRBJ2-1, with 13 bases fitting TRBD2. The V gene's germline CDR1 is SGHAT and CDR2 FQNNGV. This CDR3 is 18 amino acids long. V dropped 0 bases and J dropped 9; count of bases not matched to a gene: 11. CDR3 nucleotides: TGTGCCAGCAGCTTAGAGGGGAAACTAGCGGGAGGGCCCCGTGAGCAGTTCTTC. It codes for CASSLEGKLAGGPREQFF.

This rearrangement joins TRBV5-4 to TRBJ2-7, with D possibly TRBD2 on 7 matching bases. The germline V gene has CDR1 SGHNT and CDR2 YYREEE (reference sequence). With 0 bases removed from V and 6 bases from J, the gap between germline ends came to 16 bases. This CDR3 spans 15 amino acids. The CDR3 loop reads CASSLAVRGPLEQYF. CDR3 nucleotide sequence: TGTGCCAGCAGCTTGGCCGTGCGGGGGCCCCTCGAGCAGTACTTC.

The chain uses TRBV27 and TRBJ1-1, with 7 nucleotides matching TRBD1. The CDR3 contains 14 residues. Germline assignment: CDR1 MNHEY and CDR2 SMNVEV (reference sequence). V shed 6 bases and J 6 bases; nucleotides not matched to a gene: 10. The CDR3 region is CASRNQGDWAEAFF. The CDR3 DNA sequence: TGTGCCAGCAGAAACCAGGGGGATTGGGCTGAAGCTTTCTTT.

The V gene is TRBV4-2, the J gene TRBJ2-2, with a possible D match to TRBD2 (6 bases). V was clipped by 1 base and J by 4 bases, with 22 bases between them. The CDR3 spans 19 residues. Germline V lookup: CDR1 LGHNA, CDR2 YNFKEQ. The CDR3 region has the DNA TGTGCCAGCAGCCAAGCTTCTTCGCGTAGCGGAGGTTCCACCGGGGAGCTGTTTTTT. It encodes CASSQASSRSGGSTGELFF.

The rearrangement joins TRBV30 to TRBJ1-4, with D possibly being TRBD1 (6 bases). Trimming shortened V by 5 bases and J by 5 bases, and 12 bases separated the two germline ends. Germline V gene sequence: CDR1 GTSNPN, CDR2 SVGIG (reference sequence). The CDR3 totals 13 residues. The CDR3 is CAWARGENEKLFF. The CDR3, as DNA: TGTGCCTGGGCAAGGGGGGAAAATGAAAAACTGTTTTTT. Full variable domain (missing parts from reference TRBV30 and TRBJ1-4): SQTIHQWPATLVQPVGSPLSLECTVEGTSNPNLYWYRQAAGRGLQLLFYSVGIGQISSEVPQNLSASRPQDRQFILSSKKLLLSDSGFYLCAWARGENEKLFFGSGTQLSVL.

Remarks on this clone: This sample includes further DNA sequences coding for the same CDR3. The chain is built from TRBV18 and TRBJ1-4; no definite D call. This CDR3 spans 13 amino acids. V was cut by 2 bases and J by 8 bases, with 9 bases left in between. Germline assignment: CDR1 KGHSH and CDR2 LQKENI. In nucleotides, the CDR3 is TGTGCCAGCTCACCAGGGCTGGGGGAAAAACTGTTTTTT. Translation gives CASSPGLGEKLFF.

The chain uses TRBV6-1 and TRBJ2-5; D possibly uses TRBD1 or TRBD2 (5 bases each). The germline gives CDR1 MNHNS, CDR2 SASEGT. Trimming shortened V by 7 bases and J by 5 bases, and 17 bases separated the two germline ends. CDR3 length: 14 amino acids. The CDR3 is CASIPGTLRETQYF. The CDR3 region has the DNA TGTGCCAGCATACCCGGGACGCTGCGGGAGACCCAGTACTTC.